Shown below are 32 T cell receptor beta chains from a single sample sequenced in a study of graft-versus-host responses after intestinal transplantation. Profiled with immunoSEQ multiplex PCR; TCRdb holds only in-frame clones, not every one. This sample has more than 30,000 clones, with approximately 86% found just once. The authors processed graft tissue to release intraepithelial and lamina propria lymphocytes. Sequencing was performed on ileum tissue, taken around 190 days after intestinal transplant. These receptors came from a human patient who received an intestinal transplant, so some T cells may come from the graft donor.

The chain combines TRBV5-4 with TRBJ2-3, with D maybe TRBD1 (6 bases). CDR3 size: 13 residues. V dropped 4 bases and J dropped 4 bases, with 10 bases sitting between them. In germline, CDR1 is SGHNT, CDR2 YYREEE (reference sequence). CDR3 amino acids: CASSTPGADTQYF. The CDR3 nucleotides are TGTGCCAGCAGCACCCCAGGGGCAGATACGCAGTATTTT.

This chain connects TRBV18 to TRBJ2-7; D is uncertain. Germline values: CDR1 KGHSH, CDR2 LQKENI. Trimming cost V 3 bases and J 4 bases, with 7 bases left between them. This CDR3 comprises 12 residues. CDR3 in DNA: TGTGCCAGCTCACCGTTCGGGTACGAGCAGTACTTC. This codes for CASSPFGYEQYF.

The J gene is TRBJ2-7, the V gene TRBV29-1; weak D call: TRBD2 (5 bases). CDR3 size: 13 residues. V was clipped by 4 bases and J by 7 bases, with 17 bases between them. CDR1 and CDR2 from the germline V gene are SQVTM and ANQGSEA. CDR3 DNA: TGCAGCGTTGCCGGTAGCGAAGAGAGGGAGCAGTACTTC. Its translation is CSVAGSEEREQYF.

This chain joins TRBV30 and TRBJ1-1, with TRBD1 matching 7 bases. Trimming removed 4 bases from V and 4 bases from J; junction bases left unmatched: 3. CDR3 size: 12 residues. Germline loops: CDR1 GTSNPN, CDR2 SVGIG (reference sequence). The CDR3: CAWTTGATEAFF. CDR3 DNA sequence: TGTGCCTGGACCACAGGGGCCACTGAAGCTTTCTTT.

The chain carries TRBV11-1 and TRBJ1-4, with 9 bases lining up with TRBD1. The CDR3 has 15 amino acids. The V gene's germline CDR1 is SGHAT and CDR2 FQDESV (reference sequence). Germline trimming cut 5 bases from V and 7 bases from J; bases unmatched to any gene: 8. CDR3 sequence (DNA): TGTGCCAGCAGCAAGGAACAGGGGGCGCCTGAAAAACTGTTTTTT. This gives the protein CASSKEQGAPEKLFF.

The CDR3 is CASSPGPRETQYF. In nucleotides, the CDR3 is TGTGCCAGCAGCCCCGGACCTAGGGAGACCCAGTACTTC. V gene TRBV9 combines with J gene TRBJ2-5; D is uncertain. This CDR3 has 13 amino acids. Germline V gene data show CDR1 as SGDLS and CDR2 as YYNGEE. Trimming shortened V by 4 bases and J by 5 bases, and 12 bases separated the two germline ends.

The rearrangement links TRBV19 to TRBJ2-4, with 7 bases fitting TRBD2. CDR3 length: 17 amino acids. V was clipped by 0 bases and J by 1 base; unmatched bases: 6. The germline gives CDR1 LNHDA, CDR2 SQIVND (reference sequence). The CDR3 bases are TGTGCCAGTAGTATAGAGGTCGGGGGGTGGGCCAAAAACATTCAGTACTTC. Protein product: CASSIEVGGWAKNIQYF. Combining the CDR3 with reference TRBV19 and TRBJ2-4 gives the whole variable domain DGGITQSPKYLFRKEGQNVTLSCEQNLNHDAMYWYRQDPGQGLRLIYYSQIVNDFQKGDIAEGYSVSREKKESFPLTVTSAQKNPTAFYLCASSIEVGGWAKNIQYFGAGTRLSVL.

The chain has TRBV19 and TRBJ1-5, with TRBD1 as a possible D gene (6 bases). Between the trimmed V and J ends, which lost 4 bases and 4 bases, there was a span of 11 bases. The CDR3 totals 14 residues. CDR1 and CDR2 from the germline V gene are LNHDA and SQIVND (reference sequence). The CDR3 is CASSTDSWNQPQHF. CDR3 in DNA: TGTGCCAGTAGTACGGACAGTTGGAATCAGCCCCAGCATTTT.

The gene calls are TRBV5-1 and TRBJ1-1; TRBD1 matches at 11 bases. This CDR3 comprises 15 residues. Germline lookup yields CDR1 SGHRS and CDR2 YFSETQ. The junction had 1 base not matched to a gene; V was cut back by 3 bases and J by 0 bases. The CDR3 sequence: CASSWDRGMNTEAFF. CDR3 DNA sequence: TGCGCCAGCAGCTGGGACAGGGGGATGAACACTGAAGCTTTCTTT.

V and J are TRBV6-5 and TRBJ2-1; perhaps TRBD2 as D (6 bases). V shed 2 bases and J shed 9 bases, with 11 bases lying between them. The CDR3 has 13 amino acids. From germline, CDR1 is MNHEY and CDR2 SVGAGI. Here the CDR3 DNA reads TGTGCCAGCAGTTACGGGGCTAGCGCTGAGCAGTTCTTC. It codes for CASSYGASAEQFF.

V is TRBV11-2 and J is TRBJ2-3; 8 bases agree with TRBD2. The CDR3 has 17 amino acids. V lost 7 bases and J lost 2; bases outside the gene matches: 14. The germline V gene encodes CDR1 SGHAT and CDR2 FQNNGV. CDR3 nucleotides: TGTGCCAGCAACAAGCCTAAGCGGGAGCCTTTCACAGATACGCAGTATTTT. This codes for CASNKPKREPFTDTQYF.

V and J are TRBV10-2 and TRBJ1-2; tentatively, D is TRBD1 (5 bases). The CDR3 spans 13 residues. From germline, CDR1 is WSHSY and CDR2 SAAADI. The V and J ends lost 7 bases and 8 bases respectively, with 17 bases between them. CDR3: CASTLGGGFGYTF. The CDR3 nucleotides are TGCGCCAGCACCCTTGGGGGGGGATTCGGCTACACCTTC.

V is TRBV19 and J is TRBJ1-2; the match to TRBD1 covers 10 bases. V lost 4 bases to trimming and J lost 4 bases; unmatched junction nucleotides: 9. Germline lookup yields CDR1 LNHDA and CDR2 SQIVND (reference sequence). The CDR3 is 16 amino acids. The CDR3 sequence: CASSRPPGTGAYGYTF. The CDR3 DNA reads as TGTGCCAGTAGTAGGCCTCCTGGGACAGGGGCCTATGGCTACACCTTC.

CDR3 in DNA: TGCGCCAGCAGCCAAGCCCCATATGTGAATGAGCAGTTCTTC. It specifies CASSQAPYVNEQFF. The chain couples TRBV4-1 to TRBJ2-1; the D is unclear. The V gene's germline CDR1 is MGHRA and CDR2 YSYEKL. V was pared by 1 base and J by 7 bases, with 11 bases between. The length of the CDR3 is 14 residues.

The rearrangement uses TRBV6-6 and TRBJ2-3, with 9 bases identical to TRBD1. The CDR3 is made up of 14 amino acids. Looked up from germline, CDR1 is MNHNY and CDR2 is SVGAGI (reference sequence). Trimming removed 6 bases from V and 4 bases from J; junction bases left unmatched: 5. Here the CDR3 reads CASRRQGDADTQYF. The CDR3 DNA follows: TGTGCCAGCAGAAGACAGGGGGACGCAGATACGCAGTATTTT.

V and J are TRBV2 and TRBJ1-1, with 9 bases fitting TRBD1. The trim removed 6 bases at V and 2 bases at J, leaving 7 bases unmatched. CDR3 length: 15 residues. Germline-derived CDR1 and CDR2 are SNHLY and FYNNEI. CDR3 region: CASSVGQGRNTEAFF. CDR3 DNA: TGTGCCAGCAGCGTCGGACAGGGGAGAAACACTGAAGCTTTCTTT.

The chain combines TRBV28 with TRBJ2-7; no firm D call. The CDR3 contains 11 residues. V lost 4 bases to trimming and J lost 1 base, with 2 bases between them. The germline V gene has CDR1 MDHEN and CDR2 SYDVKM. The CDR3 protein is CASSSSYEQYF. CDR3 bases: TGTGCCAGCAGTTCGTCCTACGAGCAGTACTTC.

The V and J genes are TRBV19 and TRBJ1-1; no firm D call. V was cut by 6 bases and J by 4 bases, with 12 bases left in between. This CDR3 comprises 13 residues. The germline V gene has CDR1 LNHDA and CDR2 SQIVND (reference sequence). CDR3 sequence reads: CASRGKWGTEAFF. The CDR3, as DNA: TGTGCCAGTAGGGGGAAATGGGGCACTGAAGCTTTCTTT.

The chain uses TRBV4-1 and TRBJ1-4; tentative D call: TRBD1 (6 bases). The CDR3 contains 13 residues. The germline gives CDR1 MGHRA, CDR2 YSYEKL. V lost 3 bases, J lost 7 bases, and 9 bases lay in between. The CDR3 loop is CASSQARGEKLFF. CDR3 coding DNA: TGCGCCAGCAGCCAGGCCAGGGGTGAAAAACTGTTTTTT.

The chain recombines TRBV28 with TRBJ1-2; D uncertain. Germline values: CDR1 MDHEN, CDR2 SYDVKM. V was clipped by 2 bases and J by 4 bases, with 8 bases between them. CDR3 length: 13 residues. The CDR3, as DNA: TGTGCCAGCAGTTTAGGGTGGGGCTATGGCTACACCTTC. Residues: CASSLGWGYGYTF.

This clone was picked up one time. This chain joins TRBV5-1 and TRBJ2-7; TRBD2 matches 10 bases. The CDR3 is 14 amino acids. Trimming removed 3 bases from V and 3 bases from J; junction bases left unmatched: 3. Germline V gives CDR1 SGHRS, CDR2 YFSETQ. CDR3 loop: CASSSSGGGYEQYF. In nucleotides, the CDR3 is TGCGCCAGCAGCTCAAGCGGGGGGGGCTACGAGCAGTACTTC.

This rearrangement joins TRBV5-1 to TRBJ2-3; possibly TRBD2 for D (5 bases). The CDR3 has 16 amino acids. Trimming removed 0 bases at V and 0 bases at J, with 11 bases between. The V gene's germline CDR1 is SGHRS and CDR2 YFSETQ. The CDR3 is CASSLAASSSTDTQYF. For the CDR3, the DNA is TGCGCCAGCAGCTTGGCGGCTAGCAGTAGCACAGATACGCAGTATTTT. Full variable domain (remainder filled in from reference TRBV5-1 and TRBJ2-3): KAGVTQTPRYLIKTRGQQVTLSCSPISGHRSVSWYQQTPGQGLQFLFEYFSETQRNKGNFPGRFSGRQFSNSRSEMNVSTLELGDSALYLCASSLAASSSTDTQYFGPGTRLTVL.

This chain links TRBV5-1 with TRBJ1-4; possible D gene TRBD1, 5 bases. V was pared by 5 bases and J by 5 bases, with 13 bases between. The CDR3 runs 14 residues. Germline CDR1 and CDR2: SGHRS and YFSETQ. The CDR3 reads CASSRTSGNEKLFF. CDR3 in DNA: TGCGCCAGCAGTCGGACATCGGGGAATGAAAAACTGTTTTTT.

This clone was picked up a small number of times. V is TRBV15 and J is TRBJ2-3; D might be TRBD1 or TRBD2, each matching 5 bases. Germline-derived CDR1 and CDR2 are LNHNV and YYDKDF (reference sequence). This CDR3 is built from 14 residues. Trimming shortened V by 3 bases and J by 12 bases, and 19 bases separated the two germline ends. The CDR3, as DNA: TGTGCCACCAGCAGCCTTTCTCCGGGACCTCGTCAGTATTTT. Encoded protein: CATSSLSPGPRQYF.

A single count supports this clone. The chain employs TRBV4-1 and TRBJ2-7, with TRBD1 identical over 7 bases. Germline CDR1 MGHRA, CDR2 YSYEKL. The CDR3 runs to 15 residues. The ends lost 0 bases at V and 3 bases at J; junction bases unmatched: 5. This CDR3 reads CASSQENRGHYEQYF. The CDR3 region has the DNA TGCGCCAGCAGCCAAGAGAACAGGGGCCACTACGAGCAGTACTTC.

This chain connects TRBV6-1 to TRBJ2-3, with unresolved D. The germline CDR1 and CDR2 sequences are MNHNS and SASEGT. Trimming stripped 10 bases from V and 2 bases from J, with 16 bases between. The CDR3 has 14 residues. The chain's CDR3 is CATKPGQHTDTQYF. The CDR3 coding sequence is TGTGCCACCAAGCCCGGGCAGCACACAGATACGCAGTATTTT.

J is TRBJ2-5 and V is TRBV11-2, with D tentatively TRBD1 or TRBD2 (5 bases each). This CDR3 spans 13 amino acids. Germline CDR1 SGHAT, CDR2 FQNNGV. V was pared by 1 base and J by 4 bases, with 7 bases between. The CDR3 loop is CASSLVGAETQYF. The CDR3 region has the DNA TGTGCCAGCAGCTTAGTCGGGGCAGAGACCCAGTACTTC.

J is TRBJ2-1 and V is TRBV6-5; D not certain. Deletions cut 0 bases from V and 6 bases from J, with 9 bases between. This CDR3 has 14 amino acids. The germline gives CDR1 MNHEY, CDR2 SVGAGI. The CDR3 is CASSYSGPLNEQFF. As DNA, the CDR3 is TGTGCCAGCAGTTACTCCGGACCGCTCAATGAGCAGTTCTTC.

With regard to this clone: This specimen includes other DNA sequences encoding the same CDR3. The rearrangement links TRBV5-1 to TRBJ2-3, with D unresolved. CDR3 length equals 13 residues. The V and J ends lost 5 bases and 1 base respectively, with 8 bases between them. Germline V lookup: CDR1 SGHRS, CDR2 YFSETQ. CDR3 DNA: TGCGCCAGCAGTCTGGGCGGCACAGATACGCAGTATTTT. Protein sequence: CASSLGGTDTQYF.

V usage is TRBV19 and J usage is TRBJ2-7, with 7 bases identical to TRBD1. Germline-derived CDR1 and CDR2 are LNHDA and SQIVND (reference sequence). The CDR3 is made up of 14 amino acids. V trimming: 3 bases; J trimming: 4 bases; junction bases outside the gene matches: 6. CDR3 DNA: TGTGCCAGTAGTATCACAGGGGCATCATACGAGCAGTACTTC. Protein: CASSITGASYEQYF.

This chain connects TRBV28 to TRBJ2-2; no clear D. V was pared by 2 bases and J by 1 base, with 5 bases between. The CDR3 is 14 residues long. Per the germline V gene, CDR1 is MDHEN and CDR2 is SYDVKM. The CDR3 DNA reads TGTGCCAGCAGTTTACAATGGAACACCGGGGAGCTGTTTTTT. This encodes CASSLQWNTGELFF.

Only one count was recorded for this clone. The gene calls are TRBV4-1 and TRBJ1-1; D not certain. CDR1 MGHRA and CDR2 YSYEKL come from the germline V gene. V shed 0 bases and J shed 7 bases, with 6 bases lying between them. The CDR3 consists of 12 residues. The CDR3 here is CASSQEGSEAFF. The DNA of the CDR3 is TGCGCCAGCAGCCAAGAGGGCAGTGAAGCTTTCTTT.